Given below is one T cell receptor beta chain in context. This sample was taken from a study of blood T cell repertoires in COVID-19. Across the whole study: T cells, B-cell-depleted T cells, or PBMCs supplied cDNA or gDNA.

From germline, CDR1 is LGHDT and CDR2 YNNKEL (reference sequence). The CDR3 length is 13 residues. Trimming removed 1 base at V and 7 bases at J, with 11 bases between. TCRdb's table, derived via immunoSEQ multiplex PCR, lists solely in-frame clones and lacks some. The sample has around 240,000 clones, approximately 83% seen once. Sequenced material: PBMCs or T cells enriched from blood (not recorded which). The receptor's source is a woman aged 45-59 years who had recovered from COVID-19. The chain employs TRBV3-1 (or the pseudogene TRBV3-2) and TRBJ2-7; possibly TRBD2 for D (6 bases). In DNA, the CDR3 is TGTGCCAGCAGCCAAGGGCTAGCGAGGGAGCAGTACTTC. Its protein product is CASSQGLAREQYF.